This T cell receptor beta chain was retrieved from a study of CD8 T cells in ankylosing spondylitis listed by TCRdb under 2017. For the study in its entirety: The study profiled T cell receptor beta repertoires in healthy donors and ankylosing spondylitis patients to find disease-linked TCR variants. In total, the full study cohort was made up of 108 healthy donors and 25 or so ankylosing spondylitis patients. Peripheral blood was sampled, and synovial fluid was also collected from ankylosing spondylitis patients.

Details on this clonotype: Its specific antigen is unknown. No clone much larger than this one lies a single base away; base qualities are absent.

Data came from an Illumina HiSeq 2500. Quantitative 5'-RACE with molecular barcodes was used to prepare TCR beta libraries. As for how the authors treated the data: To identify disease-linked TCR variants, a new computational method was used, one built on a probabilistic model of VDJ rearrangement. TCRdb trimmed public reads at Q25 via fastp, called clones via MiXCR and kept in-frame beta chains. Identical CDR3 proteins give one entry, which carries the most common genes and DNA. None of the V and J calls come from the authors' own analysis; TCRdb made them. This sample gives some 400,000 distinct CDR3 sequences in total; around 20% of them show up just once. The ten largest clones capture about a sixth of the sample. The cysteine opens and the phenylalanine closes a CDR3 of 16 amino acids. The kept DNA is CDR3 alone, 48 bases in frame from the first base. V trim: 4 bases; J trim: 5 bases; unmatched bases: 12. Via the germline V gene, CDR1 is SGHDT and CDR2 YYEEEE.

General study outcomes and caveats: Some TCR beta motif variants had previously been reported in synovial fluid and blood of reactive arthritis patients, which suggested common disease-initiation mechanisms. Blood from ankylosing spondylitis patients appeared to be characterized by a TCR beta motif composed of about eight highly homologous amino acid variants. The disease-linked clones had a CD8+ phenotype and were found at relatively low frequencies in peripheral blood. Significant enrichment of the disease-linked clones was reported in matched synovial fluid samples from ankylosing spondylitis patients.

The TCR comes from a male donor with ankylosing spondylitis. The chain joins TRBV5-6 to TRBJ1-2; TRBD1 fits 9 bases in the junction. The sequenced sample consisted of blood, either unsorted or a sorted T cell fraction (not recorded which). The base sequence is TGTGCCAGCAGCCGACCTCGACAGGGGGGACTATATGGCTACACCTTC. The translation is CASSRPRQGGLYGYTF.